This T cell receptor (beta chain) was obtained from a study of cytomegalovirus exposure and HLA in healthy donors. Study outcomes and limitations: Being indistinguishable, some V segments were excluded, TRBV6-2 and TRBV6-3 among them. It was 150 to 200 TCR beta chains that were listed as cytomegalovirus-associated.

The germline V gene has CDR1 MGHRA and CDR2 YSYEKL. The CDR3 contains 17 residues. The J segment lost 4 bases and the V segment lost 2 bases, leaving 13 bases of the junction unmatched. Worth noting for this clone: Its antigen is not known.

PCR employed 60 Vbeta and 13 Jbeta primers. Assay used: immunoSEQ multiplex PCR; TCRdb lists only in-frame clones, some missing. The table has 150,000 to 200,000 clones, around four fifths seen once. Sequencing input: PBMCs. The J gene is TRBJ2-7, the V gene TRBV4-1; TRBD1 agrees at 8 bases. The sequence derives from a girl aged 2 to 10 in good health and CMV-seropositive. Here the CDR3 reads CASSQPARGQAKYEQYF. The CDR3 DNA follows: TGCGCCAGCAGCCAACCCGCACGGGGACAGGCTAAATACGAGCAGTACTTC.